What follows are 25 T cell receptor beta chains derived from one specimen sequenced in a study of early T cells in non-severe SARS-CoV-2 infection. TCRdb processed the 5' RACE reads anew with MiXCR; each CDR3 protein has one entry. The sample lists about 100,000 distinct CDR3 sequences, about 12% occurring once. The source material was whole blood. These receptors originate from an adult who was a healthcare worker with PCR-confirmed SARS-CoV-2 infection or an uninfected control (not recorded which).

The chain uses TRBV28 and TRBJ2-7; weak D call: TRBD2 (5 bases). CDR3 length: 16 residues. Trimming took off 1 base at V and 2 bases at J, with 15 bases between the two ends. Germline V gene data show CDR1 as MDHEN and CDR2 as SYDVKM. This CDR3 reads CASSLSHGVPPYEQYF. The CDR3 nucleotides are TGTGCCAGCAGTTTATCCCACGGGGTCCCGCCCTACGAGCAGTACTTC. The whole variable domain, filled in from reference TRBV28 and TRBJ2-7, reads DVKVTQSSRYLVKRTGEKVFLECVQDMDHENMFWYRQDPGLGLRLIYFSYDVKMKEKGDIPEGYSVSREKKERFSLILESASTNQTSMYLCASSLSHGVPPYEQYFGPGTRLTVT.

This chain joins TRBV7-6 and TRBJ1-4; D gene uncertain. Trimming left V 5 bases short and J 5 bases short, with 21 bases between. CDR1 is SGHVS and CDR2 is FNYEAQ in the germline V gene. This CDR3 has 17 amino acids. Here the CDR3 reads CASSLRPSTALNEKLFF. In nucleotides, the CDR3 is TGTGCCAGCAGCCTAAGGCCATCGACGGCCCTAAATGAAAAACTGTTTTTT.

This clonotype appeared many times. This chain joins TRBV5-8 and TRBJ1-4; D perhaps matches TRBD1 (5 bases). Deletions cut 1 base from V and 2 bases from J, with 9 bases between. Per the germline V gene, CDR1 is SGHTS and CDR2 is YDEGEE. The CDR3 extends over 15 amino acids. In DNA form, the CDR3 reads TGTGCCAGCAGCTTGCAAGGGGCGACTAATGAAAAACTGTTTTTT. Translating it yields CASSLQGATNEKLFF.

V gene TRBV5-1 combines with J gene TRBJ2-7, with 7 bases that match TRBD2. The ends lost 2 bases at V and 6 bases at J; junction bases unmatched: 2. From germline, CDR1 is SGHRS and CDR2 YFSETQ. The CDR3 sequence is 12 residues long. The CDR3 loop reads CASSFSGGEQYF. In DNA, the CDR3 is TGCGCCAGCAGCTTCTCGGGGGGCGAGCAGTACTTC.

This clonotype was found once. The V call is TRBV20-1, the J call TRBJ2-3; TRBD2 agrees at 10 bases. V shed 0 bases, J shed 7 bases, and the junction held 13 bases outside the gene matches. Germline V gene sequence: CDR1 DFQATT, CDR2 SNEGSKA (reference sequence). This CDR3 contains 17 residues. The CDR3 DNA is TGCAGTGCTAGAGATACCAGCGGGGGGGCAAAACGGAATACGCAGTATTTT. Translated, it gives CSARDTSGGAKRNTQYF.

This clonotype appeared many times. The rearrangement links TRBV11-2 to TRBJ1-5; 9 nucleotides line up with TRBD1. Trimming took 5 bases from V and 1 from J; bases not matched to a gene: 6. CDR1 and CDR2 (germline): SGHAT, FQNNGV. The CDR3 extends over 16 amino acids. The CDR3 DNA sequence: TGTGCCAGCAGCCCCGGGACAGGGTTAAGCAATCAGCCCCAGCATTTT. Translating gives CASSPGTGLSNQPQHF.

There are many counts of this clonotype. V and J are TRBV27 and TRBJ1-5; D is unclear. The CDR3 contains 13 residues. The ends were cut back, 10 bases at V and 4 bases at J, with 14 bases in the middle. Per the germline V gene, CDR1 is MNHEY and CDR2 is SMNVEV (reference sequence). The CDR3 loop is CAKKESLNQPQHF. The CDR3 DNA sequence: TGTGCCAAAAAGGAGAGTTTAAATCAGCCCCAGCATTTT.

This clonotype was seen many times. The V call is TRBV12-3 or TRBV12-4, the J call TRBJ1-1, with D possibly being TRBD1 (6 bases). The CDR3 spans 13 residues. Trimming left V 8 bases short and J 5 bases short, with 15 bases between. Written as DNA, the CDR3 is TGTGCCAGCCGGGTCGACAGGCCAACTGAAGCTTTCTTT. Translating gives CASRVDRPTEAFF.

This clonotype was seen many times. CDR3 amino acids: CASSSPGDGTEAFF. The DNA of the CDR3 is TGTGCCAGCAGTTCGCCAGGGGACGGAACTGAAGCTTTCTTT. The chain has TRBV6-5 and TRBJ1-1; possibly TRBD1 for D (6 bases). Trimming removed 4 bases from V and 5 bases from J, with 14 bases in between. Germline loops: CDR1 MNHEY, CDR2 SVGAGI. The CDR3 contains 14 residues.

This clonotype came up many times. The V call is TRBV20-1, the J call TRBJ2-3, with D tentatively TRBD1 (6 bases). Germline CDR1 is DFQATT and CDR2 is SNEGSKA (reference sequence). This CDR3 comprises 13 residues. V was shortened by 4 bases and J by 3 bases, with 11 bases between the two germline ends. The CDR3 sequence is CSAMAGATDTQYF. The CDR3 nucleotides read TGCAGTGCTATGGCAGGGGCAACAGATACGCAGTATTTT.

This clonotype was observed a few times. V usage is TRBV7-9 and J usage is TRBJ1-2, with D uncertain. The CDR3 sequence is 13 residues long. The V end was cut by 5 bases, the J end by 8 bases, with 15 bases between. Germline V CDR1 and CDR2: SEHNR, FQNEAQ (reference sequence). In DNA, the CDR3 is TGTGCCAGCAGCCAAGGACGGGCGGGCGGCTACACCTTC. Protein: CASSQGRAGGYTF.

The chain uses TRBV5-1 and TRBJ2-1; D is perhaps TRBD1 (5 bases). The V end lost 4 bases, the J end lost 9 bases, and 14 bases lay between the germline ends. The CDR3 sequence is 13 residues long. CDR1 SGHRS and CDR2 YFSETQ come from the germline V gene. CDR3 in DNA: TGCGCCAGCAGCCAATCAGGGTTCGGTGAGCAGTTCTTC. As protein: CASSQSGFGEQFF.

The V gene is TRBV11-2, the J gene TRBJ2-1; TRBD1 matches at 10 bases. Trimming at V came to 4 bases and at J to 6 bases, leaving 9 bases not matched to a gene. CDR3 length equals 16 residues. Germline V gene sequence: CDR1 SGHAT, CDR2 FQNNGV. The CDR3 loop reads CASSSIRDRGLNEQFF. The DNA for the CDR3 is TGTGCCAGCAGCTCCATCCGGGACAGGGGCCTCAATGAGCAGTTCTTC.

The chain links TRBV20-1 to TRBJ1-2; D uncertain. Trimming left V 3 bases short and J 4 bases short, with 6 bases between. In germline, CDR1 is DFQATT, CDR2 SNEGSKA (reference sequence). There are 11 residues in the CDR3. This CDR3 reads CSASPGYGYTF. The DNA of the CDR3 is TGCAGTGCTAGTCCGGGCTATGGCTACACCTTC.

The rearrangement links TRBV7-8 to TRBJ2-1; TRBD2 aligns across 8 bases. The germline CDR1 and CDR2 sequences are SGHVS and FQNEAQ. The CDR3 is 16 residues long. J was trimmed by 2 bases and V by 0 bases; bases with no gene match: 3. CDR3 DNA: TGTGCCAGCAGCTTAGCGGGCGGGGGGCCCTACAATGAGCAGTTCTTC. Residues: CASSLAGGGPYNEQFF.

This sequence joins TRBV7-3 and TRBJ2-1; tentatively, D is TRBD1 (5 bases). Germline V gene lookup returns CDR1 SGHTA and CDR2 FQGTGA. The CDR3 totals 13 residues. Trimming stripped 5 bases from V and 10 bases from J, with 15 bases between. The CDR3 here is CASSTTLQGEQFF. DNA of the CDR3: TGTGCCAGCAGCACAACACTCCAGGGAGAGCAGTTCTTC.

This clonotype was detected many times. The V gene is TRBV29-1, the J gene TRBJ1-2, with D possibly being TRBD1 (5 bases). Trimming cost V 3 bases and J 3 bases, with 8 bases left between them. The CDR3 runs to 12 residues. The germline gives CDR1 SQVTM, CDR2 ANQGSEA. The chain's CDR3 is CSVDGGYYGYTF. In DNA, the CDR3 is TGCAGCGTTGATGGGGGATACTATGGCTACACCTTC. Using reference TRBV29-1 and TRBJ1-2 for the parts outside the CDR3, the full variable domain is SAVISQKPSRDICQRGTSLTIQCQVDSQVTMMFWYRQQPGQSLTLIATANQGSEATYESGFVIDKFPISRPNLTFSTLTVSNMSPEDSSIYLCSVDGGYYGYTFGSGTRLTVV.

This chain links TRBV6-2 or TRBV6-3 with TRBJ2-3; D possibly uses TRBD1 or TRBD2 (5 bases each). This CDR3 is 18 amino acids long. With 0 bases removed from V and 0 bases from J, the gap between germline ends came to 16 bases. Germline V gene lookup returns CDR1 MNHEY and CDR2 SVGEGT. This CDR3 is CASSYSRYGAASTDTQYF. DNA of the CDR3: TGTGCCAGCAGTTACTCGAGATACGGGGCCGCCAGCACAGATACGCAGTATTTT.

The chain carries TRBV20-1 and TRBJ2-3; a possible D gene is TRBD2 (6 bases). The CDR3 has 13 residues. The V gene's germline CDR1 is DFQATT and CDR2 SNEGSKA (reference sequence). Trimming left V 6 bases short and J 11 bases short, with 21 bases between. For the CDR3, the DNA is TGCAGTGCCATTCCCCCGGGACTCCCCGAGCAGTATTTT. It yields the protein CSAIPPGLPEQYF.

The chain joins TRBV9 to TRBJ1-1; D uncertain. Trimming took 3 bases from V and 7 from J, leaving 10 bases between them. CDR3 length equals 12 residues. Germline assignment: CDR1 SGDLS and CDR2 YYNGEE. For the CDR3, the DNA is TGTGCCAGCAGCGACGAGCTGGGTGAAGCTTTCTTT. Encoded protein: CASSDELGEAFF.

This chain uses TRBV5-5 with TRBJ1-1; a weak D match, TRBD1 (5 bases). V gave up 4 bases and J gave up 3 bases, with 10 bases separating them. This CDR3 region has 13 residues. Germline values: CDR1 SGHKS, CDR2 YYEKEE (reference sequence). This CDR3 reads CASSGTADTEAFF. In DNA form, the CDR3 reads TGTGCCAGCAGCGGGACCGCGGACACTGAAGCTTTCTTT.

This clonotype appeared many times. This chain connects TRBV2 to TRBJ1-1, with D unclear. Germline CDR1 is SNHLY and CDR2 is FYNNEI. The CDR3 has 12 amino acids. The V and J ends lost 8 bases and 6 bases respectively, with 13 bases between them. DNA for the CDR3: TGTGCCAGCGGGGTTTGGCCATCTGAAGCTTTCTTT. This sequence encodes CASGVWPSEAFF. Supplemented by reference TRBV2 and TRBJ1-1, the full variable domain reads EPEVTQTPSHQVTQMGQEVILRCVPISNHLYFYWYRQILGQKVEFLVSFYNNEISEKSEIFDDQFSVERPDGSNFTLKIRSTKLEDSAMYFCASGVWPSEAFFGQGTRLTVV.

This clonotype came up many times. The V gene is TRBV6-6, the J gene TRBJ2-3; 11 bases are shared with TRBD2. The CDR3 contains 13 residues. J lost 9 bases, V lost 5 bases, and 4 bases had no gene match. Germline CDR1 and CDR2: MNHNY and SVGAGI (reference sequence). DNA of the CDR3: TGTGCCAGCAGTCAGGCTAGCGGGGGGACGCAGTATTTT. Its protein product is CASSQASGGTQYF.

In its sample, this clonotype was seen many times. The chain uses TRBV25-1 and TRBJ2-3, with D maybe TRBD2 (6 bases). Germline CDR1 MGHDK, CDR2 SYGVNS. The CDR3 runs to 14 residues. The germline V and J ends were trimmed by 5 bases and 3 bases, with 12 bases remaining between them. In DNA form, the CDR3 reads TGTGCCAGCAGTCCGGGACTTTCAACAGATACGCAGTATTTT. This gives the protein CASSPGLSTDTQYF.

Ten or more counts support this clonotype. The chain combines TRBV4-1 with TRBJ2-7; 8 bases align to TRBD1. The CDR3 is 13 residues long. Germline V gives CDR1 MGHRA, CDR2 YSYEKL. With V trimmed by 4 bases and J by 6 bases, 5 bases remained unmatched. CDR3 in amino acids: CASSPADRAEQYF. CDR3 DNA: TGCGCCAGCAGCCCCGCGGACAGGGCCGAGCAGTACTTC.